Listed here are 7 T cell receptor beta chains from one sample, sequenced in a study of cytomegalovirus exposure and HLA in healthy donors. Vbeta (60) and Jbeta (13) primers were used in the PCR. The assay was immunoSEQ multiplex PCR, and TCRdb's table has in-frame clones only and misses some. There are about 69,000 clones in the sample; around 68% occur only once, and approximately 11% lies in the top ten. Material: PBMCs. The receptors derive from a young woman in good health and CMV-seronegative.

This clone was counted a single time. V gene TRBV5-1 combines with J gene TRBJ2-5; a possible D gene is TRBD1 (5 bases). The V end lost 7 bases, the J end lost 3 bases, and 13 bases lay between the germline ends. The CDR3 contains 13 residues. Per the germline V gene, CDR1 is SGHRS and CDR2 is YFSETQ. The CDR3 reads CASSPQGKETQYF. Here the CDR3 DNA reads TGCGCCAGCTCTCCGCAGGGTAAAGAGACCCAGTACTTC. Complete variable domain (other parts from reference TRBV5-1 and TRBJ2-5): KAGVTQTPRYLIKTRGQQVTLSCSPISGHRSVSWYQQTPGQGLQFLFEYFSETQRNKGNFPGRFSGRQFSNSRSEMNVSTLELGDSALYLCASSPQGKETQYFGPGTRLLVL.

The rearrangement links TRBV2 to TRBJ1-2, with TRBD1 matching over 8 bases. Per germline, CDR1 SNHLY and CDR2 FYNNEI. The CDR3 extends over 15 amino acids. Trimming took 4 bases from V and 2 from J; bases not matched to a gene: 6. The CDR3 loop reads CASSAISGGNYGYTF. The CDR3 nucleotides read TGTGCCAGCAGTGCTATATCAGGGGGCAACTATGGCTACACCTTC.

The CDR3 nucleotides are TGTGCCAGCAGCTCCAGGACCGACAGAAACCCGGACACCGGGGAGCTGTTTTTT. Translation gives CASSSRTDRNPDTGELFF. The chain recombines TRBV5-6 with TRBJ2-2; TRBD1 is a possible D gene (5 bases). From germline, CDR1 is SGHDT and CDR2 YYEEEE. CDR3 length equals 18 residues. Deletions cut 3 bases from V and 3 bases from J, with 21 bases between. Full variable domain (remainder filled in from reference TRBV5-6 and TRBJ2-2): DAGVTQSPTHLIKTRGQQVTLRCSPKSGHDTVSWYQQALGQGPQFIFQYYEEEERQRGNFPDRFSGHQFPNYSSELNVNALLLGDSALYLCASSSRTDRNPDTGELFFGEGSRLTVL.

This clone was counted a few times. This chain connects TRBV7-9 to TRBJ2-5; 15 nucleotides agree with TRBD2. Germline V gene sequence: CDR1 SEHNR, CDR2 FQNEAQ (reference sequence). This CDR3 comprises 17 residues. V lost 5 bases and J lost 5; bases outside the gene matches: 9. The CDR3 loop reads CASSPPGLAGGLETQYF. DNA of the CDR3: TGTGCCAGCAGCCCTCCAGGACTAGCGGGGGGGTTGGAGACCCAGTACTTC.

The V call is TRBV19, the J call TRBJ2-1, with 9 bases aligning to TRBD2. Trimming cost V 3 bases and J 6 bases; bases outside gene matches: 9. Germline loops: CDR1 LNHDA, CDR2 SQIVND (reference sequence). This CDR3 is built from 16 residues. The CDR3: CASSILAAGGFNEQFF. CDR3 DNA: TGTGCCAGTAGTATTCTGGCCGCGGGGGGGTTCAATGAGCAGTTCTTC.

The CDR3 sequence is CASSLGGASGGYEQYF. The CDR3 DNA reads as TGTGCCAGCAGCTTAGGGGGGGCTAGCGGGGGCTACGAGCAGTACTTC. This sequence joins TRBV11-2 and TRBJ2-7; 10 bases are shared with TRBD2. J was trimmed by 3 bases and V by 1 base; bases with no gene match: 6. Germline CDR1 is SGHAT and CDR2 is FQNNGV. The CDR3 totals 16 residues. The full variable domain, completed using reference TRBV11-2 and TRBJ2-7, is EAGVAQSPRYKIIEKRQSVAFWCNPISGHATLYWYQQILGQGPKLLIQFQNNGVVDDSQLPKDRFSAERLKGVDSTLKIQPAKLEDSAVYLCASSLGGASGGYEQYFGPGTRLTVT.

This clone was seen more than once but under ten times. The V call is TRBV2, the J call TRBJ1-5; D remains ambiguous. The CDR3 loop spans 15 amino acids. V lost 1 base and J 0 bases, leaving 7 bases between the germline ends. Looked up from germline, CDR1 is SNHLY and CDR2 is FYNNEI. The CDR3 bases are TGTGCCAGCAGTGAAGGACGGAGTAGCAATCAGCCCCAGCATTTT. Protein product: CASSEGRSSNQPQHF.